The clone carrying this T cell receptor beta chain showed up many times. Its antigen is unknown. Per germline, CDR1 SNHLY and CDR2 FYNNEI. There are 15 residues in the CDR3. The V end lost 4 bases, the J end lost 1 base, and 13 bases lay between the germline ends. As to time point: newly diagnosed GD, antithyroid drugs for less than 3 months. PBMC-derived RNA was used for the TCR library. The data derive from a study of regulatory T cells in long-lasting Graves disease. Study-wide findings and caveats: Persistent disease showed a preference for TRBV28, TRBJ1-2 and TRBJ2-5.

With iRepertoire HTBI primers and Arm-PCR of CDR3 regions, TCR beta libraries were built. TCRdb analysed the multiplex PCR reads with MiXCR anew, one entry per CDR3 protein. The table includes roughly 410,000 distinct CDR3 sequences, 15% detected once. These data also featured in a second study, about T cells in Graves' hyperthyroidism and ophthalmopathy. From that study: In patients aged 18 to 65, hyperthyroidism was newly diagnosed, with duration under 2 months. The diagnostic basis comprised clinical symptoms, serum thyroxine and TRAb, thyroid ultrasound and orbital computed tomography. Appearing also in blood were most of the thyroid clonotypes expanded above 0.001.

This TCR was recovered from a woman aged 40-49 years with Graves disease. V gene TRBV2 combines with J gene TRBJ1-1, with D possibly matching TRBD1 (6 bases). Source: peripheral blood mononuclear cells (PBMCs), taken at new diagnosis, from a patient treated with antithyroid drugs. The CDR3 DNA reads TGTGCCAGCAGTGTCCCCCAGGGGCCGAACACTGAAGCTTTCTTT. Translated: CASSVPQGPNTEAFF.